This T cell receptor (beta chain) was obtained from a study of OX40 agonist ivuxolimab in advanced cancers. On the study more broadly: Allowance was made for prior anti-PD-1, anti-PD-L1 or anti-CTLA-4 therapy, and roughly 40% had some.

The data were produced by immunoSEQ multiplex PCR, yet TCRdb's version contains in-frame clones alone and is incomplete. The table shows some 54,000 clones, with just under 85% occurring only once. Trimming removed 0 bases from V and 1 base from J, with 6 bases in between. CDR1 is LGHNA, CDR2 YNFKEQ, per germline. CDR3 length equals 14 residues. The source material was CD4+ or CD8+ T cells sorted from blood, sampled in a trial of the OX40 agonist ivuxolimab. The clonotype was recovered from an adult with an advanced solid tumor such as melanoma, head and neck, liver or kidney cancer. V usage is TRBV4-2 and J usage is TRBJ1-2; D gene ambiguous. CDR3 region: CASSQDQLNYGYTF. CDR3 in DNA: TGTGCCAGCAGCCAAGACCAGCTTAACTATGGCTACACCTTC.